What follows are 31 T cell receptor beta chains derived from one specimen sequenced in a study of blood T cell repertoires in COVID-19. Some clones are missing from TCRdb's copy, which holds only in-frame ones; the method was immunoSEQ multiplex PCR. The data hold around 270,000 clones, with roughly 84% observed a single time. The sequencing sample was made of peripheral blood. The receptors shown here come from a man aged 60 to 69 with acute or convalescent COVID-19.

Regarding this clone: One junction end does not reproduce the germline sequence, and a read error may be involved. The rearrangement uses TRBV15 and TRBJ1-5, with unresolved D. CDR1 LNHNV and CDR2 YYDKDF come from the germline V gene (reference sequence). The CDR3 is 17 residues long. DNA for the CDR3: TGTGCCACCAGCAGAGATCTCGGCCAGCTTAGCGATCAGCCCCAGCATTTT. Its translation is CATSRDLGQLSDQPQHF.

V and J are TRBV2 and TRBJ2-5, with D maybe TRBD1 (6 bases). Trimming took 1 base from V and 6 from J, leaving 12 bases between them. CDR1 is SNHLY and CDR2 is FYNNEI in the germline V gene. The CDR3 consists of 14 residues. The CDR3 here is CASSEDQGLQTQYF. The CDR3 DNA follows: TGTGCCAGCAGTGAAGACCAGGGGTTACAGACCCAGTACTTC.

The rearrangement joins TRBV2 to TRBJ1-2, with D uncertain. Between the trimmed V and J ends, which lost 0 bases and 3 bases, there was a span of 8 bases. CDR1 SNHLY and CDR2 FYNNEI come from the germline V gene. The CDR3 contains 14 residues. In DNA, the CDR3 is TGTGCCAGCAGTGAAGCAAACGGTTACTATGGCTACACCTTC. This encodes CASSEANGYYGYTF.

The chain employs TRBV7-6 and TRBJ2-3; 10 bases are shared with TRBD1. V shed 1 base, J shed 5 bases, and the junction held 6 bases outside the gene matches. The CDR3 has 16 residues. Germline assignment: CDR1 SGHVS and CDR2 FNYEAQ. CDR3 in amino acids: CASSLDPTGGRDTQYF. The CDR3, as DNA: TGTGCCAGCAGCTTAGACCCGACAGGGGGCAGAGATACGCAGTATTTT.

This clone showed up just a few times. The genes are TRBV2 and TRBJ2-7; 10 nucleotides match TRBD1. The trim removed 6 bases at V and 7 bases at J, leaving 9 bases unmatched. CDR3 length: 14 amino acids. Germline-derived CDR1 and CDR2 are SNHLY and FYNNEI. CDR3 coding DNA: TGTGCCAGCAGGACCGGGACAGGGGCGGGTGAGCAGTACTTC. It translates to CASRTGTGAGEQYF. Supplemented by reference TRBV2 and TRBJ2-7, the full variable domain reads EPEVTQTPSHQVTQMGQEVILRCVPISNHLYFYWYRQILGQKVEFLVSFYNNEISEKSEIFDDQFSVERPDGSNFTLKIRSTKLEDSAMYFCASRTGTGAGEQYFGPGTRLTVT.

In this sample, this clone turned up once. The chain recombines TRBV7-3 with TRBJ2-1; 7 nucleotides agree with TRBD1. The germline V gene encodes CDR1 SGHTA and CDR2 FQGTGA. Unmatched junction bases numbered 10, after V lost 4 bases and J lost 10 bases. The CDR3 covers 14 residues. CDR3 DNA sequence: TGTGCCAGCAGCTCTTCCGGGACAGCGGACGAGCAGTTCTTC. This codes for CASSSSGTADEQFF.

The V gene is TRBV6-5, the J gene TRBJ2-4, with 11 bases aligning to TRBD2. This CDR3 contains 15 residues. Germline trimming cut 5 bases from V and 8 bases from J; bases unmatched to any gene: 8. The V gene's germline CDR1 is MNHEY and CDR2 SVGAGI. The CDR3, as DNA: TGTGCCAGCAGTCATAGCGGGGGGGCAGGGGACATTCAGTACTTC. Protein: CASSHSGGAGDIQYF.

Written as DNA, the CDR3 is TGTGCCAGCTCACCGGGAGCGGAAGAGACCCAGTACTTC. This sequence encodes CASSPGAEETQYF. The chain combines TRBV18 with TRBJ2-5; D is possibly TRBD2 (5 bases). Trimming took 3 bases from V and 3 from J, leaving 8 bases between them. The CDR3 length is 13 residues. Looked up from germline, CDR1 is KGHSH and CDR2 is LQKENI.

This sequence joins TRBV19 and TRBJ2-7; 9 bases are a match to TRBD1. The CDR3 contains 18 residues. Germline V gives CDR1 LNHDA, CDR2 SQIVND (reference sequence). V was pared by 3 bases and J by 0 bases, with 12 bases of the junction left unmatched. CDR3 amino acids: CASSIDWTGVGASYEQYF. Here the CDR3 DNA reads TGTGCCAGTAGTATCGACTGGACAGGGGTTGGGGCCTCCTACGAGCAGTACTTC.

The chain joins TRBV30 to TRBJ2-7; 8 nucleotides line up with TRBD1. CDR1 GTSNPN and CDR2 SVGIG come from the germline V gene (reference sequence). The junction had 6 bases not matched to a gene; V was cut back by 1 base and J by 7 bases. CDR3 size: 13 residues. This CDR3 is CAWSAQGAGEQYF. The CDR3, as DNA: TGTGCCTGGAGTGCTCAGGGGGCGGGGGAGCAGTACTTC. Together with reference TRBV30 and TRBJ2-7, the CDR3 gives the full variable domain: SQTIHQWPATLVQPVGSPLSLECTVEGTSNPNLYWYRQAAGRGLQLLFYSVGIGQISSEVPQNLSASRPQDRQFILSSKKLLLSDSGFYLCAWSAQGAGEQYFGPGTRLTVT.

The rearrangement joins TRBV7-8 to TRBJ2-6; 7 nucleotides match TRBD1. The CDR3 sequence is 18 residues long. The V segment lost 2 bases and the J segment 0 bases; nucleotides outside the gene matches: 7. Germline V CDR1 and CDR2: SGHVS, FQNEAQ. Here the CDR3 reads CASSLRVRGTSGANVLTF. DNA of the CDR3: TGTGCCAGCAGCTTAAGAGTCAGGGGGACCTCTGGGGCCAACGTCCTGACTTTC.

The J gene is TRBJ1-6, the V gene TRBV28; the D is unclear. Germline V CDR1 and CDR2: MDHEN, SYDVKM. Trimming cost V 4 bases and J 7 bases, with 14 bases left between them. The CDR3 is 15 amino acids. The DNA for the CDR3 is TGTGCCAGCAGTTCTCCGACAAGCTTCAATTCACCCCTCCACTTT. Translation gives CASSSPTSFNSPLHF.

The J gene is TRBJ2-7, the V gene TRBV24-1; the match to TRBD1 covers 9 bases. The CDR3 is 16 residues long. Losses at the gene ends were 2 bases for V and 2 bases for J; bases not matched to a gene: 6. CDR1 KGHDR and CDR2 SFDVKD come from the germline V gene. The CDR3 DNA reads as TGTGCCACCAGTGATTCCCCGGGACAGGGTACCTACGAGCAGTACTTC. It is translated as CATSDSPGQGTYEQYF.

The chain links TRBV27 to TRBJ2-7, with a tentative D call TRBD1 (6 bases). V was pared by 5 bases and J by 2 bases, with 13 bases between. This CDR3 spans 14 amino acids. CDR1 and CDR2 (germline): MNHEY, SMNVEV (reference sequence). Written as DNA, the CDR3 is TGTGCCAGCAGTCCCTGGACAGCCACCTACGAGCAGTACTTC. It yields the protein CASSPWTATYEQYF.

The chain uses TRBV5-1 and TRBJ2-7, with 11 bases aligning to TRBD2. The CDR3 spans 15 residues. Losses at the gene ends were 4 bases for V and 0 bases for J; bases not matched to a gene: 3. Germline assignment: CDR1 SGHRS and CDR2 YFSETQ. CDR3 sequence reads: CASSEGLADSYEQYF. The CDR3 bases are TGCGCCAGCAGCGAGGGACTAGCGGACTCCTACGAGCAGTACTTC.

This chain joins TRBV27 and TRBJ1-1; D unresolved. The length of the CDR3 is 17 residues. V lost 0 bases and J 4 bases, leaving 18 bases between the germline ends. Per germline, CDR1 MNHEY and CDR2 SMNVEV (reference sequence). CDR3 in amino acids: CASSLSVALRDRTEAFF. Written as DNA, the CDR3 is TGTGCCAGCAGTTTATCCGTTGCTTTAAGAGATCGCACTGAAGCTTTCTTT.

This rearrangement joins TRBV7-3 to TRBJ2-3; maybe TRBD2 (5 bases). Germline CDR1 SGHTA, CDR2 FQGTGA. Trimming took off 5 bases at V and 0 bases at J, with 12 bases between the two ends. There are 15 residues in the CDR3. The CDR3 region is CASSTSGASTDTQYF. DNA for the CDR3: TGTGCCAGCAGCACAAGCGGAGCTAGCACAGATACGCAGTATTTT.

This chain uses TRBV10-3 with TRBJ1-5; maybe TRBD1 (6 bases). CDR1 is ENHRY, CDR2 SYGVKD, per germline. V was clipped by 0 bases and J by 6 bases, with 18 bases between them. This CDR3 is built from 17 residues. The CDR3 loop reads CAISESPGAIFAQPQHF. In DNA form, the CDR3 reads TGTGCCATCAGTGAGTCCCCAGGGGCTATTTTTGCTCAGCCCCAGCATTTT.

The CDR3 is CASSPKGLPRYGYTF. CDR3 in DNA: TGTGCCAGCAGCCCAAAAGGACTTCCTCGCTATGGCTACACCTTC. The chain couples TRBV14 to TRBJ1-2, with no clear D. Germline-derived CDR1 and CDR2 are SGHDN and FVKESK. With 4 bases removed from V and 4 bases from J, the gap between germline ends came to 16 bases. The CDR3 sequence is 15 residues long.

This chain links TRBV5-6 with TRBJ2-7; TRBD1 agrees at 8 bases. The CDR3 has 14 residues. The J segment lost 4 bases and the V segment lost 3 bases, leaving 6 bases of the junction unmatched. From germline, CDR1 is SGHDT and CDR2 YYEEEE. The CDR3 DNA is TGTGCCAGCAGCTCCGGACAGGGAGGTTACGAGCAGTACTTC. Encoded protein: CASSSGQGGYEQYF.

This chain joins TRBV28 and TRBJ2-7; 7 positions match TRBD1. Germline CDR1 reads MDHEN; CDR2 reads SYDVKM. V lost 4 bases and J lost 4; bases outside the gene matches: 10. This CDR3 has 15 amino acids. The CDR3, as DNA: TGTGCCAGCAGTTCCTCCGGGACAGATTATTACGAGCAGTACTTC. This sequence encodes CASSSSGTDYYEQYF.

This chain links TRBV24-1 with TRBJ2-1, with 9 nucleotides matching TRBD1. The junction had 8 bases not matched to a gene; V was cut back by 4 bases and J by 8 bases. Germline CDR1 is KGHDR and CDR2 is SFDVKD. The CDR3 length is 15 residues. The CDR3, as DNA: TGTGCCACCAGTGACCCGGGACGGGACAGGGATGAGCAGTTCTTC. Its protein product is CATSDPGRDRDEQFF.

The chain joins TRBV29-1 to TRBJ2-1; possible D gene TRBD2, 6 bases. Per the germline V gene, CDR1 is SQVTM and CDR2 is ANQGSEA. Trimming cost V 0 bases and J 0 bases, with 12 bases left between them. The CDR3 has 16 residues. The CDR3 DNA follows: TGCAGCGTTGAAGATACGGAGGGGAGCTCCTACAATGAGCAGTTCTTC. This encodes CSVEDTEGSSYNEQFF.

The rearrangement links TRBV10-1 to TRBJ1-6; a weak D match, TRBD1 (6 bases). V shed 3 bases and J shed 7 bases, with 7 bases lying between them. The CDR3 has 13 amino acids. CDR1 and CDR2 (germline): WNHNN, SYGVQD (reference sequence). The CDR3 region is CASSDRGNSPLHF. CDR3 in DNA: TGCGCCAGCAGTGACAGGGGAAATTCACCCCTCCACTTT.

The V call is TRBV28, the J call TRBJ2-3, with TRBD2 identical over 8 bases. After removal of 8 bases from V and 8 bases from J, the junction contained 9 bases not matched to a gene. The CDR3 totals 13 residues. In germline, CDR1 is MDHEN, CDR2 SYDVKM. CDR3 in DNA: TGTGCCAGCGTGGCTAGCGGGCGTGGTACGCAGTATTTT. Amino acids: CASVASGRGTQYF.

The rearrangement uses TRBV11-2 and TRBJ2-7; 7 bases line up with TRBD1. V trimming: 5 bases; J trimming: 0 bases; junction bases outside the gene matches: 10. CDR3 length: 16 amino acids. Germline values: CDR1 SGHAT, CDR2 FQNNGV. CDR3 sequence: CASSRTGATSSYEQYF. As DNA, the CDR3 is TGTGCCAGCAGCCGGACAGGAGCCACTAGCTCCTACGAGCAGTACTTC.

The chain carries TRBV12-3 or TRBV12-4 and TRBJ1-4; D remains ambiguous. Trimming cost V 5 bases and J 8 bases, with 9 bases left between them. The CDR3 has 12 amino acids. The CDR3 loop is CASSPRYEKLFF. In nucleotides, the CDR3 is TGTGCCAGCAGTCCCCGGTACGAAAAACTGTTTTTT.

CDR3 in amino acids: CASKRGPGGETQYF. CDR3 DNA sequence: TGTGCCAGCAAAAGGGGTCCAGGCGGCGAGACCCAGTACTTC. The chain recombines TRBV6-5 with TRBJ2-5; D is possibly TRBD1 (5 bases). This CDR3 has 14 amino acids. Per germline, CDR1 MNHEY and CDR2 SVGAGI. V lost 7 bases to trimming and J lost 5 bases, with 17 bases between them.

This clone was detected a few times. The chain combines TRBV5-8 with TRBJ1-4; D may be TRBD1 (6 bases). This CDR3 comprises 15 residues. V was pared by 5 bases and J by 11 bases, with 22 bases between. Germline assignment: CDR1 SGHTS and CDR2 YDEGEE. CDR3 nucleotide sequence: TGTGCCAGCAGTTTGTATAACAGGGCCATGAGGAAACTGTTTTTT. Protein: CASSLYNRAMRKLFF.

This clone showed up just a few times. The chain couples TRBV13 to TRBJ2-5, with TRBD2 identical over 11 bases. V trimming: 1 base; J trimming: 1 base; junction bases outside the gene matches: 5. The germline CDR1 and CDR2 sequences are PRHDT and FYEKMQ (reference sequence). The CDR3 runs to 17 residues. The CDR3 nucleotides are TGTGCCAGCAGCTTAGTGGTAGCGGGGGGGTTCCAAGAGACCCAGTACTTC. Translation: CASSLVVAGGFQETQYF.

The chain joins TRBV27 to TRBJ2-7; D remains unclear. CDR3 size: 13 residues. Germline CDR1 and CDR2: MNHEY and SMNVEV (reference sequence). Trimming cost V 4 bases and J 3 bases, with 10 bases left between them. CDR3 bases: TGTGCCAGCAGTTGGGCCAGAGACTACGAGCAGTACTTC. Translating it yields CASSWARDYEQYF.